The 5 T cell receptor beta chains reported below all come from one sample, sequenced in a study of T-cell reconstitution after alpha-beta-depleted transplantation in children. As it was prepared, the TCRbeta library received unique molecular identifiers. TCRdb passed the PCR reads through MiXCR, listing each CDR3 protein once. Of about 610,000 distinct CDR3 sequences in the sample, roughly 10% are singletons; the top ten hold 4% to 5%. Material: PBMCs from the stem cell graft donor, obtained from the stem cell graft. The source is a human donor who donated a stem cell graft to a child with acute myeloid leukemia.

The chain employs TRBV29-1 and TRBJ2-7; no definite D call. Germline CDR1 SQVTM, CDR2 ANQGSEA. V gave up 4 bases and J gave up 10 bases, with 17 bases separating them. CDR3 length: 12 residues. The chain's CDR3 is CSVGVANLAQYF. Here the CDR3 DNA reads TGCAGCGTTGGAGTCGCGAACCTTGCTCAGTACTTC.

This clonotype was detected many times. The chain's CDR3 is CASSRPGQGYNEQFF. CDR3 nucleotide sequence: TGTGCCAGCAGCAGACCGGGACAGGGGTACAATGAGCAGTTCTTC. The chain employs TRBV5-6 and TRBJ2-1, with 10 bases aligning to TRBD1. The J segment lost 4 bases and the V segment lost 4 bases, leaving 5 bases of the junction unmatched. Germline CDR1 SGHDT, CDR2 YYEEEE. CDR3 size: 15 residues.

The sample holds many counts of this clonotype. The rearrangement joins TRBV9 to TRBJ2-1; 7 bases agree with TRBD2. From germline, CDR1 is SGDLS and CDR2 YYNGEE. The CDR3 covers 14 residues. V was pared by 4 bases and J by 6 bases, with 7 bases of the junction left unmatched. The CDR3 DNA reads as TGTGCCAGCAGCTTACTGACTAGCAGCAATGAGCAGTTCTTC. This sequence encodes CASSLLTSSNEQFF. Together with reference TRBV9 and TRBJ2-1, the CDR3 gives the full variable domain: DSGVTQTPKHLITATGQRVTLRCSPRSGDLSVYWYQQSLDQGLQFLIQYYNGEERAKGNILERFSAQQFPDLHSELNLSSLELGDSALYFCASSLLTSSNEQFFGPGTRLTVL.

The chain links TRBV20-1 to TRBJ2-6; 13 bases map to TRBD2. This CDR3 has 16 amino acids. Germline CDR1 is DFQATT and CDR2 is SNEGSKA (reference sequence). Trimming at V came to 5 bases and at J to 0 bases, leaving 1 base not matched to a gene. CDR3 loop: CSAWTSGSSGANVLTF. The CDR3 nucleotides are TGCAGTGCTTGGACTAGCGGGAGCTCTGGGGCCAACGTCCTGACTTTC.

V and J are TRBV5-6 and TRBJ1-6; D possibly corresponds to TRBD1 (6 bases). V lost 4 bases and J 10 bases, leaving 24 bases between the germline ends. The CDR3 totals 17 residues. Germline V gene data show CDR1 as SGHDT and CDR2 as YYEEEE. In nucleotides, the CDR3 is TGTGCCAGCAGCCATAGGGGAGTCACAGGGACGGGATCACCCCTCCACTTT. It codes for CASSHRGVTGTGSPLHF.